Presented here are 15 T cell receptor beta chains from one specimen sequenced in a study of CD8 T cells in Susac syndrome. Reverse transcription of about 0.5 to 1 ug RNA was carried out with random hexamers. TCRdb ran MiXCR on the immunoSEQ multiplex PCR reads and lists one entry per CDR3 protein. The sample yields approximately 230,000 distinct CDR3 sequences, just under 95% seen once. Source material: CD4+ T cells from PBMCs. These receptors all come from a human donor with multiple sclerosis.

The gene calls are TRBV19 and TRBJ1-2, with TRBD1 identical over 11 bases. CDR3 length: 12 residues. Germline V gene data show CDR1 as LNHDA and CDR2 as SQIVND (reference sequence). CDR3 sequence reads: CPCGQGAFGYTF. The CDR3 DNA follows: TGTCCATGTGGACAGGGGGCTTTCGGCTACACCTTC.

The chain combines TRBV24-1 with TRBJ2-1; TRBD2 agrees at 7 bases. Germline V lookup: CDR1 KGHDR, CDR2 SFDVKD. The CDR3 length is 15 residues. Unmatched junction bases numbered 3, after V lost 5 bases and J lost 0 bases. CDR3 protein: CATSGSSGSYNEQFF. The CDR3, as DNA: TGTGCCACCAGTGGATCTAGCGGCTCCTACAATGAGCAGTTCTTC.

The V and J genes are TRBV5-6 and TRBJ2-6, with D tentatively TRBD1 (6 bases). Trimming removed 4 bases from V and 4 bases from J, with 18 bases in between. The CDR3 is 17 amino acids. Germline V gives CDR1 SGHDT, CDR2 YYEEEE. The CDR3 DNA reads TGTGCCAGCAGCCCAAGGATCCCCCAGGGGGGGGCCAACGTCCTGACTTTC. Protein sequence: CASSPRIPQGGANVLTF.

This sequence joins TRBV6-6 and TRBJ2-1; no clear D. CDR3 size: 15 residues. The germline V gene encodes CDR1 MNHNY and CDR2 SVGAGI (reference sequence). The V end lost 0 bases, the J end lost 8 bases, and 14 bases lay between the germline ends. CDR3 sequence reads: CASSYSAEPGDEQFF. The CDR3 DNA is TGTGCCAGCAGTTACTCGGCAGAGCCAGGCGATGAGCAGTTCTTC.

This chain uses TRBV5-1 with TRBJ2-7; D possibly corresponds to TRBD2 (7 bases). The CDR3 loop spans 13 amino acids. Germline V gene sequence: CDR1 SGHRS, CDR2 YFSETQ. V was clipped by 5 bases and J by 5 bases, with 14 bases between them. The CDR3 DNA reads as TGCGCCAGCAGGATGGGGGGGACAAACGAGCAGTACTTC. This gives the protein CASRMGGTNEQYF.

The chain couples TRBV6-5 to TRBJ2-1, with D uncertain. CDR1 is MNHEY and CDR2 is SVGAGI in the germline V gene. V was pared by 0 bases and J by 4 bases, with 10 bases between. The CDR3 extends over 15 amino acids. The CDR3 loop reads CASSYSNTQYNEQFF. CDR3 bases: TGTGCCAGCAGTTACTCTAACACGCAGTACAATGAGCAGTTCTTC.

V and J are TRBV9 and TRBJ2-7; 8 nucleotides align to TRBD1. The CDR3 totals 14 residues. Germline lookup yields CDR1 SGDLS and CDR2 YYNGEE. Trimming at V came to 2 bases and at J to 6 bases, leaving 7 bases not matched to a gene. CDR3 amino acids: CASSVGPDRAEQYF. The CDR3, as DNA: TGTGCCAGCAGCGTGGGACCGGACAGGGCCGAGCAGTACTTC.

The V gene is TRBV19, the J gene TRBJ1-1; 9 positions agree with TRBD1. Germline values: CDR1 LNHDA, CDR2 SQIVND (reference sequence). Trimming at V came to 5 bases and at J to 1 base, leaving 5 bases not matched to a gene. CDR3 length: 15 residues. CDR3 sequence reads: CASSLGQGRNTEAFF. In nucleotides, the CDR3 is TGTGCCAGTAGTCTGGGACAGGGAAGGAACACTGAAGCTTTCTTT.

The chain couples TRBV7-9 to TRBJ1-1; maybe TRBD1 (5 bases). Germline V gene data show CDR1 as SEHNR and CDR2 as FQNEAQ (reference sequence). Trimming pared 3 bases from V and 6 bases from J, leaving 17 bases between. This CDR3 is 15 amino acids long. CDR3 nucleotides: TGTGCCAGCAGCTTCTCGGGGGTACTGGCCGCTGAAGCTTTCTTT. Its translation is CASSFSGVLAAEAFF.

The chain joins TRBV30 to TRBJ1-2; tentative D call: TRBD1 (5 bases). This CDR3 region has 13 residues. V was shortened by 8 bases and J by 2 bases, with 15 bases between the two germline ends. Germline-derived CDR1 and CDR2 are GTSNPN and SVGIG (reference sequence). The CDR3 DNA sequence: TGTGCCCGGAAGGGACTCCGCAACTATGGCTACACCTTC. Translating gives CARKGLRNYGYTF. The full variable domain, its missing parts supplied by reference TRBV30 and TRBJ1-2, is SQTIHQWPATLVQPVGSPLSLECTVEGTSNPNLYWYRQAAGRGLQLLFYSVGIGQISSEVPQNLSASRPQDRQFILSSKKLLLSDSGFYLCARKGLRNYGYTFGSGTRLTVV.

This sequence joins TRBV7-2 and TRBJ2-3; a weak D match, TRBD2 (6 bases). Trimming removed 7 bases from V and 8 bases from J, with 16 bases in between. CDR3 length: 13 amino acids. The germline V gene encodes CDR1 SGHTA and CDR2 FQGNSA. This CDR3 reads CASTRRGYGTQYF. CDR3 in DNA: TGTGCCAGCACCAGACGGGGGTACGGTACGCAGTATTTT. Full variable domain (missing parts from reference TRBV7-2 and TRBJ2-3): GAGVSQSPSNKVTEKGKDVELRCDPISGHTALYWYRQSLGQGLEFLIYFQGNSAPDKSGLPSDRFSAERTGGSVSTLTIQRTQQEDSAVYLCASTRRGYGTQYFGPGTRLTVL.

The sample holds one count of this clonotype. The chain employs TRBV5-4 and TRBJ2-4; 8 nucleotides match TRBD2. CDR1 and CDR2 from the germline V gene are SGHNT and YYREEE (reference sequence). The V segment lost 0 bases and the J segment 0 bases; nucleotides outside the gene matches: 8. The CDR3 is 18 residues long. The CDR3 nucleotides read TGTGCCAGCAGCTTGGGTCCTAGCGGGTTCCTAGCCAAAAACATTCAGTACTTC. This encodes CASSLGPSGFLAKNIQYF.

The J gene is TRBJ2-2, the V gene TRBV16, with D unresolved. This CDR3 has 13 amino acids. Germline CDR1 is KGHSY and CDR2 is FQNENV. Trimming left V 2 bases short and J 6 bases short, with 7 bases between. The CDR3 sequence is CASSQLSAGELFF. The CDR3 nucleotides read TGTGCCAGCAGCCAACTCTCGGCCGGGGAGCTGTTTTTT.

For the CDR3, the DNA is TGTGCCAGCAGCGGACGGGGTTTGGGCCGCTACTACGAGCAGTACTTC. This encodes CASSGRGLGRYYEQYF. The chain combines TRBV5-5 with TRBJ2-7; perhaps TRBD2 as D (5 bases). Trimming removed 4 bases from V and 3 bases from J, with 20 bases in between. Germline CDR1 is SGHKS and CDR2 is YYEKEE (reference sequence). CDR3 size: 16 residues.

The CDR3 loop reads CASSANRDSLGYTF. In nucleotides, the CDR3 is TGTGCCAGCTCAGCCAACCGGGACAGCCTAGGCTACACCTTC. The rearrangement links TRBV18 to TRBJ1-2; 7 bases fit TRBD1. The J segment lost 8 bases and the V segment lost 5 bases, leaving 11 bases of the junction unmatched. Per germline, CDR1 KGHSH and CDR2 LQKENI. This CDR3 has 14 residues.